What follows describes a single TCR beta chain. Its cognate antigen is unknown. This sample is drawn from a study of identical twins. Whole-study results and caveats: Models underestimated how often monozygotic twins shared out-of-frame TCR alpha. Insertions were fewer in abundant cord blood beta clonotypes, whereas memory repertoires showed none of this pattern.

Healthy Caucasians, and only they, were the donors. MiXCR, run by TCRdb on the 5' RACE reads, gives a single entry per CDR3 protein. The sample records approximately 230,000 distinct CDR3 sequences, 6% to 7% being singletons. Germline lookup yields CDR1 MNHEY and CDR2 SVGEGT. V lost 7 bases and J lost 3, with 7 bases in between. The CDR3 extends over 12 amino acids. The same data also contributed to another study, on T cells expressing NK-cell markers.

The sequenced material came from CD8+ T cells sorted from blood. The rearrangement links TRBV6-2 or TRBV6-3 to TRBJ2-1, with D possibly TRBD2 on 5 matching bases. The sequence came from a woman aged 18-29 years in good health. This chain's CDR3 is CASTADYNEQFF. The CDR3 DNA reads as TGTGCCAGCACAGCGGACTACAATGAGCAGTTCTTC.